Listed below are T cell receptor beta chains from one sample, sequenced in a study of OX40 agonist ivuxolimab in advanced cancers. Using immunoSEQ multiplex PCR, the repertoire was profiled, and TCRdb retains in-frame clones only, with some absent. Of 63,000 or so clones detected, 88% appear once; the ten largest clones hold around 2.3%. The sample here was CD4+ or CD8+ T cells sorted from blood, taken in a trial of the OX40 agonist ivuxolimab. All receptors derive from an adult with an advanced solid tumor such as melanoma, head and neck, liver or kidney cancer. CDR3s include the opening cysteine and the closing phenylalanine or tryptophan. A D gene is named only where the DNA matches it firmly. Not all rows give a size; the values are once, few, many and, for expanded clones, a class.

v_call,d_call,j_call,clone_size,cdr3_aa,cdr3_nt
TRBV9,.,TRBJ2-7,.,CASSVRGGISYEQYF,TGTGCCAGCAGCGTGAGAGGGGGGATCTCCTACGAGCAGTACTTC
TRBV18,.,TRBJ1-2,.,CASSSDSSNYGYTF,TGTGCCAGCTCATCGGACAGTTCTAACTATGGCTACACCTTC
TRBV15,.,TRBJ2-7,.,CATSRGGGEQYF,TGTGCCACCAGCAGAGGAGGGGGCGAGCAGTACTTC
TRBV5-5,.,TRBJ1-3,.,CASSLGATYSSGNTIYF,TGTGCCAGCAGCTTGGGAGCTACCTATTCCTCTGGAAACACCATATATTTT
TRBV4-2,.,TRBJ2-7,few,CASSHDFSSYEQYF,TGTGCCAGCAGCCATGACTTCAGCTCCTACGAGCAGTACTTC
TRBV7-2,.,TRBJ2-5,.,CASRGGAGSETQYF,TGTGCCTCGCGGGGAGGCGCTGGTTCAGAGACCCAGTACTTC
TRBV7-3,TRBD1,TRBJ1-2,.,CASSSGTGESGYTF,TGTGCCAGCAGCTCGGGGACAGGGGAAAGTGGCTACACCTTC
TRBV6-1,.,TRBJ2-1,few,CASSTKGSSEQFF,TGTGCCAGCAGTACAAAGGGGTCAAGTGAGCAGTTCTTC
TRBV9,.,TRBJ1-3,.,CASSVEYIANTIYF,TGTGCCAGCAGCGTAGAGTACATTGCGAACACCATATATTTT
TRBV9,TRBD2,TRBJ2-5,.,CASSSGTSGGPETQYF,TGTGCCAGCAGCTCCGGGACTAGCGGGGGGCCGGAGACCCAGTACTTC
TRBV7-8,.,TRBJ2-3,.,CASSALAHASTDTQYF,TGTGCCAGCAGCGCCTTGGCTCACGCTAGCACAGATACGCAGTATTTT
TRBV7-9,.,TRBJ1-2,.,CASSLALGQRDGYTF,TGTGCCAGCAGCTTAGCACTAGGACAGCGGGATGGCTACACCTTC
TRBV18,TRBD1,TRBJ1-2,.,CASSTTGVSNYGYTF,TGTGCCAGCTCAACGACAGGGGTTAGTAACTATGGCTACACCTTC
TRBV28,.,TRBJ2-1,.,CASSLYGGEQFF,TGTGCCAGCAGTTTATACGGTGGTGAGCAGTTCTTC
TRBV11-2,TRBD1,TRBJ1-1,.,CASSSGQWNTEAFF,TGTGCCAGCAGCTCGGGACAGTGGAACACTGAAGCTTTCTTT
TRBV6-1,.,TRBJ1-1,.,CASSPRGGRSEAFF,TGTGCCAGCAGTCCACGGGGAGGGAGAAGTGAAGCTTTCTTT
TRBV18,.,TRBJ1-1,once,CASSPSSGVPEAFF,TGTGCCAGCTCACCCTCGTCCGGGGTTCCTGAAGCTTTCTTT
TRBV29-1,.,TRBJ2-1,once,CSMDSRREGEEQFF,TGCAGCATGGACAGCCGGCGCGAAGGGGAGGAGCAGTTCTTC
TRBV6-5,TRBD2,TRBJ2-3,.,CASSYSAGLDTDTQYF,TGTGCCAGCAGTTACTCAGCGGGACTAGACACAGATACGCAGTATTTT
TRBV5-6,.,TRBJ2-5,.,CASSLGLRFQETQYF,TGTGCCAGCAGCTTGGGACTCCGGTTCCAAGAGACCCAGTACTTC
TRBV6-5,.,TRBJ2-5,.,CASSVRRGETQYF,TGTGCCAGCAGTGTTAGGCGTGGAGAGACCCAGTACTTC
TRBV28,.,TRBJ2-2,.,CASSLNPGTGELFF,TGTGCCAGCAGTTTGAATCCAGGGACCGGGGAGCTGTTTTTT
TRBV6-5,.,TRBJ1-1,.,CASSEDRVYTEAFF,TGTGCCAGCAGCGAGGACAGAGTTTACACTGAAGCTTTCTTT
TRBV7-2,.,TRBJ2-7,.,CASSRGPGQPYEQYF,TGTGCCAGCAGTAGGGGCCCGGGACAACCCTACGAGCAGTACTTC
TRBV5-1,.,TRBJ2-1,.,CASSPATGFPRSYNEQFF,TGCGCCAGCAGCCCGGCTACAGGGTTCCCTCGCTCCTACAATGAGCAGTTCTTC
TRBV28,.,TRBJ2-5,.,CASSPLRGSYQETQYF,TGTGCCAGCAGCCCGTTGAGGGGGAGTTATCAAGAGACCCAGTACTTC
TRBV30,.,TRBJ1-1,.,CAWSVLDSSEAFF,TGTGCCTGGAGTGTTTTGGACAGCTCCGAAGCTTTCTTT
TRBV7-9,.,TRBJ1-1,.,CASSLASLAEMNTEAFF,TGTGCCAGCAGCTTAGCGTCTCTGGCGGAGATGAACACTGAAGCTTTCTTT
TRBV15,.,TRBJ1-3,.,CATRQRSGNTIYF,TGTGCCACCAGACAGCGCTCTGGAAACACCATATATTTT
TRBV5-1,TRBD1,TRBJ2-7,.,CASRIGQGEYEQYF,TGCGCCAGCAGGATCGGACAGGGGGAATACGAGCAGTACTTC
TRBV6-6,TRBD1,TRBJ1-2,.,CASSYGQAGDGYTF,TGTGCCAGCAGTTACGGACAGGCGGGGGATGGCTACACCTTC
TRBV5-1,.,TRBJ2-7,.,CASSLRSQGGDEQYF,TGCGCCAGCAGCTTGAGGTCTCAGGGCGGGGACGAGCAGTACTTC
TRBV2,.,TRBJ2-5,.,CASSEVTPQETQYF,TGTGCCAGCAGTGAAGTGACTCCCCAAGAGACCCAGTACTTC
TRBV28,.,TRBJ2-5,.,CASRGEAVSQETQYF,TGTGCCAGCAGGGGGGAAGCGGTATCCCAAGAGACCCAGTACTTC
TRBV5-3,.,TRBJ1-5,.,CARSLTRDMSLYSNQPQHF,TGTGCCAGAAGCTTAACGCGGGACATGTCACTTTATAGCAATCAGCCCCAGCATTTT
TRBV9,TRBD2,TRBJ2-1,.,CASSHRLAETREQFF,TGTGCCAGCAGTCACCGCCTAGCGGAGACACGAGAGCAGTTCTTC
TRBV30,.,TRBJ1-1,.,CAWSVLGAGRWVEAFF,TGTGCCTGGAGTGTATTAGGTGCGGGACGATGGGTTGAAGCTTTCTTT
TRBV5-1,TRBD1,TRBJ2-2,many,CASSLRSGGSTGELFF,TGCGCCAGCAGCTTGAGGTCAGGGGGAAGCACCGGGGAGCTGTTTTTT
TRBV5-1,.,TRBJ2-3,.,CASSLGNVGPTDTQYF,TGCGCCAGCAGCCTCGGAAATGTGGGGCCCACAGATACGCAGTATTTT
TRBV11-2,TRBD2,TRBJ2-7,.,CASSLFGGYEQYF,TGTGCCAGCAGCTTATTCGGGGGGTACGAGCAGTACTTC
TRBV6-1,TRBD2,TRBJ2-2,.,CASTDFGRDTGELFF,TGTGCCAGCACGGACTTCGGGAGGGACACCGGGGAGCTGTTTTTT
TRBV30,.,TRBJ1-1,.,CAWSLIVGTEAFF,TGTGCCTGGAGTTTAATCGTGGGGACTGAAGCTTTCTTT
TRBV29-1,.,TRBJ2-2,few,CSVKWGVGTGELFF,TGCAGCGTTAAATGGGGAGTCGGGACCGGGGAGCTGTTTTTT
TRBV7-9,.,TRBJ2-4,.,CASSPKPRISDIQYF,TGTGCCAGCAGCCCGAAGCCTAGAATTAGTGACATTCAGTACTTC
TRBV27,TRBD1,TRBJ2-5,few,CASSSPSDRGRETQYF,TGTGCCAGCAGTTCCCCATCGGACAGGGGGCGGGAGACCCAGTACTTC
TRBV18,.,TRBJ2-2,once,CASSPRTLTGELFF,TGTGCCAGCTCACCACGGACACTCACCGGGGAGCTGTTTTTT
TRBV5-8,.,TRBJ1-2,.,CASILTGVNSYTF,TGTGCCAGCATCCTGACAGGAGTTAATAGCTACACCTTC
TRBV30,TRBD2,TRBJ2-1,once,CAWSVGLAGVNEQFF,TGTGCCTGGAGTGTAGGGCTAGCGGGAGTCAATGAGCAGTTCTTC
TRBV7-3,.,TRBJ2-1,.,CASSLSGRGFHEQFF,TGTGCCAGCAGCCTTAGTGGGAGGGGGTTCCATGAGCAGTTCTTC
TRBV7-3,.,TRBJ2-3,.,CASSLGQPSTDTQYF,TGTGCCAGCAGCTTAGGGCAGCCTAGCACAGATACGCAGTATTTT
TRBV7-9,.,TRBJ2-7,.,CASSPLYEQYF,TGTGCCAGCAGCCCTCTATACGAGCAGTACTTC
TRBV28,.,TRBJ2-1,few,CKGDEQFF,TGTAAGGGGGATGAGCAGTTCTTC
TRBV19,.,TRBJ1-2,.,CASSISMGARGYTF,TGTGCCAGTAGTATCTCCATGGGGGCAAGGGGCTACACCTTC
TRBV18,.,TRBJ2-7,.,CASSPTPQGSEQYF,TGTGCCAGCTCACCTACCCCACAGGGTTCCGAGCAGTACTTC
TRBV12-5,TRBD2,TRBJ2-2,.,CASAYWGGTTGELFF,TGTGCTAGTGCCTATTGGGGGGGTACCACCGGGGAGCTGTTTTTT